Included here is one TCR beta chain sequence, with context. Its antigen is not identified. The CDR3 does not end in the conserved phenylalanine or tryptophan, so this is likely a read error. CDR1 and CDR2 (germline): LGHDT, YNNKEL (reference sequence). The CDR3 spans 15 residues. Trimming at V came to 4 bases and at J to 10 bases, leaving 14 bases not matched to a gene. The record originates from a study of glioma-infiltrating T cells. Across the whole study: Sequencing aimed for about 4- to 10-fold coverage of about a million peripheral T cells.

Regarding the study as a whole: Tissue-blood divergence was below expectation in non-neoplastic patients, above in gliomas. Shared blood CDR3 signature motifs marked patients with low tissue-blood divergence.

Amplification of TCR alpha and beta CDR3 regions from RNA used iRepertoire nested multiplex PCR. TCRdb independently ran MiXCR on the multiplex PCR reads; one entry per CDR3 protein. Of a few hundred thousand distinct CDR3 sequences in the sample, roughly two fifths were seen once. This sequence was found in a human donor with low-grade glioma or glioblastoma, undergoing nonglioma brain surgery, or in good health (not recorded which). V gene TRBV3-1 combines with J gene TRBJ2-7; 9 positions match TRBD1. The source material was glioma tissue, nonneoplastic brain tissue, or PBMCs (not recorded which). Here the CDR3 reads CASSPFGTGLMYQYS. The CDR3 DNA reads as TGTGCCAGCAGCCCCTTTGGGACAGGGTTGATGTATCAGTACTCC.